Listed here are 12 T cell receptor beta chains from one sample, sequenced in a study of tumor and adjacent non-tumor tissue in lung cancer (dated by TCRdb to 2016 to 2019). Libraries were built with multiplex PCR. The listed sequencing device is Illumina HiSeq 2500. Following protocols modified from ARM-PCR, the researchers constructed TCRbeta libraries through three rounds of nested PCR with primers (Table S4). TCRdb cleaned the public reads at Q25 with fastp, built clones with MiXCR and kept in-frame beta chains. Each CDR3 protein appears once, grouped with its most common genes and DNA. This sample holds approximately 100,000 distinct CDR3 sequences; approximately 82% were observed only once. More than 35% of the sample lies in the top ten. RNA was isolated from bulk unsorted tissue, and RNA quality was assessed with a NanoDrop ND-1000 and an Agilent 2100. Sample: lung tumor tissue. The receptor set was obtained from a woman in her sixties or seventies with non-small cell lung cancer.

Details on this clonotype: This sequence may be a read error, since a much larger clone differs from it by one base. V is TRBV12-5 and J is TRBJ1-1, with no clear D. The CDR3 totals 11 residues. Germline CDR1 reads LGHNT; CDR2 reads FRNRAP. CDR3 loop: CASGVNTEVFF. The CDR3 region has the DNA TGTGCTAGCGGCGTGAACACTGAAGTTTTCTTT. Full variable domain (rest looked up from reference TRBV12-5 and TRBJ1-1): DARVTQTPRHKVTEMGQEVTMRCQPILGHNTVFWYRQTMMQGLELLAYFRNRAPLDDSGMPKDRFSAEMPDATLATLKIQPSEPRDSAVYFCASGVNTEVFFGQGTRLTVV.

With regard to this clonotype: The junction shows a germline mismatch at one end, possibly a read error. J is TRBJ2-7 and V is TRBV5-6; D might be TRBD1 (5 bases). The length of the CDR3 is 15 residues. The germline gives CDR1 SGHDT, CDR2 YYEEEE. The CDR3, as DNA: TGTGTCAGCAGCTCCCAGGGCCGAAACGCCTACGAGCAGTACTTC. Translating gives CVSSSQGRNAYEQYF.

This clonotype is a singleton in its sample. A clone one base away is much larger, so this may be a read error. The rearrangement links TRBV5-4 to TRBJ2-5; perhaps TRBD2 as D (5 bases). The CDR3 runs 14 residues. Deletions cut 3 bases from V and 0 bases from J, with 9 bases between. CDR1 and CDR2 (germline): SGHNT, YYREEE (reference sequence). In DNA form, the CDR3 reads TGTGCCAGCAGCTATACGGGGTACCAAGAGACCCAGTACTTC. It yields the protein CASSYTGYQETQYF. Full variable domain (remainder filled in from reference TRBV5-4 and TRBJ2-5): ETGVTQSPTHLIKTRGQQVTLRCSSQSGHNTVSWYQQALGQGPQFIFQYYREEENGRGNFPPRFSGLQFPNYSSELNVNALELDDSALYLCASSYTGYQETQYFGPGTRLLVL.

The chain's CDR3 is CASSSGRGRDYGYTF. CDR3 nucleotide sequence: TGTGCCAGCAGCTCTGGTCGGGGGCGAGACTATGGCTACACCTTC. This chain joins TRBV7-9 and TRBJ1-2, with D maybe TRBD1 (6 bases). V dropped 4 bases and J dropped 3 bases, with 15 bases sitting between them. The CDR3 has 15 residues. Germline V gene sequence: CDR1 SEHNR, CDR2 FQNEAQ (reference sequence). The full variable domain, with the rest looked up from reference TRBV7-9 and TRBJ1-2, is DTGVSQNPRHKITKRGQNVTFRCDPISEHNRLYWYRQTLGQGPEFLTYFQNEAQLEKSRLLSDRFSAERPKGSFSTLEIQRTEQGDSAMYLCASSSGRGRDYGYTFGSGTRLTVV.

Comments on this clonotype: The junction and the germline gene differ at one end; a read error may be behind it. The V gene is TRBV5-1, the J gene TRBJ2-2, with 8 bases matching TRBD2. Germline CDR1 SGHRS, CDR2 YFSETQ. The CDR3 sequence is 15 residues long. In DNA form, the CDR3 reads TGCGCCAGCAGCTTCAGCGGGGGTAACACCGGGCAGCTGTTTTTT. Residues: CASSFSGGNTGQLFF.

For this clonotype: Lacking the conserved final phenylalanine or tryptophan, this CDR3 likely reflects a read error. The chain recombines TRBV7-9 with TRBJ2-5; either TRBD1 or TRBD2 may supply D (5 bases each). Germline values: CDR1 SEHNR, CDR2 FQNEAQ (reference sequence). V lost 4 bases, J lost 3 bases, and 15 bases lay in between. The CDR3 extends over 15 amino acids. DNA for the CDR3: TGTGCCAGCAGCTCAAACCTAGTGGGGGAAGAGACCCAGTACATC. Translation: CASSSNLVGEETQYI.

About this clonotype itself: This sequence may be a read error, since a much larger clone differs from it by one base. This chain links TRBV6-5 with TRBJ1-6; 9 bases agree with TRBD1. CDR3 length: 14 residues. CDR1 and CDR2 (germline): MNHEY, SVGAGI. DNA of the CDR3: TGTGCCAGCAGATCGGACAGGGGACGTTCATCCCTCCACTTT. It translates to CASRSDRGRSSLHF.

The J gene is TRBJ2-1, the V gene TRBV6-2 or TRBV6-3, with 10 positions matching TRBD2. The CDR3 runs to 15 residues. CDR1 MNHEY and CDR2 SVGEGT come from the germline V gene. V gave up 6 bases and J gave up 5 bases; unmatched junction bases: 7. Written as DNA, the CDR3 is TGTGCCAGCAGCCGGCTAGCGGGAGATCACAATGAGCAGTTCTTC. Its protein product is CASSRLAGDHNEQFF.

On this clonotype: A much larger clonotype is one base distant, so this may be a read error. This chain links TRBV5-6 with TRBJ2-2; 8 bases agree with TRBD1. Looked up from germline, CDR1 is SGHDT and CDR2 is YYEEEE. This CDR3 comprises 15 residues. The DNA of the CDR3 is TGTGCCGGCAGCTGGACAGGGAGGAGGAACGGGGAGCTGTTTTTT. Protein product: CAGSWTGRRNGELFF.

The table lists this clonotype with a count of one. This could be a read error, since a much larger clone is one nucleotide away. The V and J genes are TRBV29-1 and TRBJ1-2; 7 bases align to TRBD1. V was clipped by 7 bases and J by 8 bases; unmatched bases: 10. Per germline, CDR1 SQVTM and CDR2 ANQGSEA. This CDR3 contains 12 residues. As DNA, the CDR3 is TGCAGCGCCAAGACAAGGGGGCTAGGCTACACCTTC. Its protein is CSAKTRGLGYTF. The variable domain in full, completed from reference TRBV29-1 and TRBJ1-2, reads SAVISQKPSRDICQRGTSLTIQCQVDSQVTMMFWYRQQPGQSLTLIATANQGSEATYESGFVIDKFPISRPNLTFSTLTVSNMSPEDSSIYLCSAKTRGLGYTFGSGTRLTVV.

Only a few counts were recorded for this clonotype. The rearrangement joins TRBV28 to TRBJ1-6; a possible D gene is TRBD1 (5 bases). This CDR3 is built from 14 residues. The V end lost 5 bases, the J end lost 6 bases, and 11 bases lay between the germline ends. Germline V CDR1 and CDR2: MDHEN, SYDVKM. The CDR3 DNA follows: TGTGCCAGCAGTCGACAGAGACTTAATTCACCCCTCCACTTT. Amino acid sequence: CASSRQRLNSPLHF.

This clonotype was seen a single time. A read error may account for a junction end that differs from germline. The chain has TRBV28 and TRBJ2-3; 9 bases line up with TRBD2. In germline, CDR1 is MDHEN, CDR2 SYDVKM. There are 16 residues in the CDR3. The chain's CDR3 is CTSSSLGGGAVDTQYF. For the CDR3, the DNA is TGTACCAGCAGTTCACTGGGCGGGGGGGCTGTAGATACGCAGTATTTT. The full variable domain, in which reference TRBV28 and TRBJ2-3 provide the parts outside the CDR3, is DVKVTQSSRYLVKRTGEKVFLECVQDMDHENMFWYRQDPGLGLRLIYFSYDVKMKEKGDIPEGYSVSREKKERFSLILESASTNQTSMYLCTSSSLGGGAVDTQYFGPGTRLTVL.